A single sample is the source of the 3 T cell receptor beta chains below, sequenced in a study of cytomegalovirus exposure and HLA in healthy donors. Amplification used 60 Vbeta primers and 13 Jbeta primers. Assay: immunoSEQ multiplex PCR; the TCRdb copy retains only in-frame clones and omits some. Counted here are 100,000 to 120,000 clones, less than 85% occurring once; the ten biggest clones make up about an eighth. The specimen sequenced was PBMCs. These receptor sequences come from a man in his thirties or forties in good health and CMV-seropositive.

In this sample, this clone turned up once. The chain links TRBV7-3 to TRBJ2-3; D is possibly TRBD1 (6 bases). V was trimmed by 0 bases and J by 2 bases, leaving 12 bases between them. The CDR3 has 16 amino acids. The germline CDR1 and CDR2 sequences are SGHTA and FQGTGA. CDR3 DNA sequence: TGTGCCAGCAGCTTAACCAGGGGCGCCCCCACAGATACGCAGTATTTT. This translates into CASSLTRGAPTDTQYF.

The V call is TRBV6-5, the J call TRBJ1-2, with D perhaps TRBD1 (5 bases). The CDR3 contains 13 residues. V gave up 7 bases and J gave up 3 bases, with 12 bases separating them. CDR1 MNHEY and CDR2 SVGAGI come from the germline V gene. In nucleotides, the CDR3 is TGTGCCAGCACCCGGGGGGGGTACTATGGCTACACCTTC. Its protein is CASTRGGYYGYTF.

V and J are TRBV27 and TRBJ2-1; 11 bases align to TRBD2. The CDR3 extends over 16 amino acids. CDR1 MNHEY and CDR2 SMNVEV come from the germline V gene (reference sequence). The V segment lost 8 bases and the J segment 4 bases; nucleotides outside the gene matches: 10. The CDR3 loop is CASAHSGGDMYNEQFF. CDR3 DNA: TGTGCCAGCGCTCATAGCGGGGGGGACATGTACAATGAGCAGTTCTTC.